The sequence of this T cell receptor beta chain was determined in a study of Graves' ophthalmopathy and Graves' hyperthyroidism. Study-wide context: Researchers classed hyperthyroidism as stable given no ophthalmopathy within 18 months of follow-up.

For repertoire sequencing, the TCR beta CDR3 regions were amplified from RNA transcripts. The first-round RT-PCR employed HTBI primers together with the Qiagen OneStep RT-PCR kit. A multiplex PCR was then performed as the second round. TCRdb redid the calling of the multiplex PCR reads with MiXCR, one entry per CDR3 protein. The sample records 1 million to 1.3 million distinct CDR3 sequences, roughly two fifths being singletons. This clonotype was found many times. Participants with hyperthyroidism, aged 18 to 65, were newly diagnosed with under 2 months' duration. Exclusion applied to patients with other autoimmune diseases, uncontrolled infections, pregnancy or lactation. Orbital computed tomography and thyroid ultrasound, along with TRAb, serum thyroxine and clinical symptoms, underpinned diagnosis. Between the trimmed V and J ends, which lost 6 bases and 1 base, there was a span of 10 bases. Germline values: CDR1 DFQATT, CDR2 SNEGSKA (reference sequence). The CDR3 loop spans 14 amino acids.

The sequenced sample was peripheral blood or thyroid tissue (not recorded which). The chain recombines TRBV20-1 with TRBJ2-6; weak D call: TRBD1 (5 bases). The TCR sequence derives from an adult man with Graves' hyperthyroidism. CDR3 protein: CSAQQGSGANVLTF. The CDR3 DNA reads TGCAGTGCACAGCAGGGATCTGGGGCCAACGTCCTGACTTTC.